Listed below are T cell receptor beta chains from one sample, sequenced in a study of OX40 agonist ivuxolimab in advanced cancers. The table came from immunoSEQ multiplex PCR; TCRdb's copy has only in-frame clones and leaves some out. Among about 80,000 clones listed, approximately 93% were seen once. Source: CD4+ or CD8+ T cells sorted from blood, taken in a trial of the OX40 agonist ivuxolimab. These receptor sequences come from an adult with an advanced solid tumor such as melanoma, head and neck, liver or kidney cancer. Both conserved end residues are part of each CDR3. The D gene is left open where the match is weak. Not every row has a clone size; where given, it reads once, few, many or a size class.

clone_size	v_call	d_call	j_call	cdr3_aa	cdr3_nt
.	TRBV9	TRBD2	TRBJ2-3	CASSLEGSGNTDTQYF	TGTGCCAGCAGCCTCGAGGGGAGCGGGAACACAGATACGCAGTATTTT
.	TRBV27	.	TRBJ1-1	CASSSRGTEAFF	TGTGCCAGCAGTTCCAGGGGAACTGAAGCTTTCTTT
.	TRBV5-1	.	TRBJ2-2	CASSFAPNEGTGELFF	TGCGCCAGCAGCTTTGCCCCTAACGAGGGCACCGGGGAGCTGTTTTTT
.	TRBV5-6	TRBD1	TRBJ2-1	CASSLGQPYNEQFF	TGTGCCAGCAGTTTGGGACAGCCCTACAATGAGCAGTTCTTC
.	TRBV9	.	TRBJ2-1	CASSGGPPPSYNEQFF	TGTGCCAGCAGCGGGGGACCTCCGCCCTCCTACAATGAGCAGTTCTTC
.	TRBV28	.	TRBJ2-1	CASSPILKSDEQFF	TGTGCCAGCAGCCCTATTTTAAAGTCAGATGAGCAGTTCTTC
.	TRBV5-3	TRBD1	TRBJ2-5	CARSLGQGRETQYF	TGTGCCAGAAGCTTAGGACAGGGGAGGGAGACCCAGTACTTC
.	TRBV11-2	.	TRBJ2-7	CASSLQGGYEQYF	TGTGCCAGCAGCTTACAGGGAGGCTACGAGCAGTACTTC
.	TRBV9	.	TRBJ2-6	CASSNPRDTISGANVLTF	TGTGCCAGCAGCAACCCCCGGGACACAATTTCTGGGGCCAACGTCCTGACTTTC
.	TRBV4-1	.	TRBJ2-7	CASSQFGNRDAAGEQYF	TGCGCCAGCAGCCAATTTGGAAACCGGGACGCGGCGGGCGAGCAGTACTTC
.	TRBV7-2	.	TRBJ2-7	CASSLRGAPYEQYF	TGTGCCAGCAGCTTGAGGGGGGCCCCCTACGAGCAGTACTTC
.	TRBV9	.	TRBJ2-2	CASSGGSVINTGELFF	TGTGCCAGCAGCGGAGGTTCGGTGATCAACACCGGGGAGCTGTTTTTT
once	TRBV13	.	TRBJ1-1	CASNRAHTEAFF	TGTGCCAGCAATAGGGCCCACACTGAAGCTTTCTTT
.	TRBV4-1	TRBD2	TRBJ2-5	CASSQAGGPFETQYF	TGCGCCAGCAGCCAAGCGGGAGGGCCTTTTGAGACCCAGTACTTC
once	TRBV27	.	TRBJ2-2	CASKGGTFNTGELFF	TGTGCCAGCAAAGGCGGGACCTTCAACACCGGGGAGCTGTTTTTT
once	TRBV11-1	TRBD2	TRBJ2-7	CASSSRTSGREDEQYF	TGTGCCAGCAGCTCCCGGACTAGCGGGAGGGAGGACGAGCAGTACTTC
.	TRBV7-2	.	TRBJ1-1	CASSSEAEAFF	TGTGCCAGCAGCTCGGAGGCTGAAGCTTTCTTT
.	TRBV29-1	TRBD2	TRBJ2-1	CSSGLAGVPPYNEQFF	TGCAGCTCGGGACTAGCGGGAGTTCCCCCCTACAATGAGCAGTTCTTC
.	TRBV18	.	TRBJ1-1	CASSPPSRGTEAFF	TGTGCCAGCTCACCACCGTCCCGGGGCACTGAAGCTTTCTTT
.	TRBV19	TRBD1	TRBJ2-7	CASSITTGVHEQYF	TGTGCCAGTAGTATCACGACAGGGGTTCACGAGCAGTACTTC
once	TRBV4-3	TRBD1	TRBJ2-7	CASSQDRTGAYEQYF	TGCGCCAGCAGCCAAGATCGGACAGGGGCTTACGAGCAGTACTTC
.	TRBV19	.	TRBJ1-4	CASTPRQYNEKLFF	TGTGCCAGTACCCCTCGGCAGTATAATGAAAAACTGTTTTTT
.	TRBV2	TRBD1	TRBJ2-6	CASSVGETGAPGANVLTF	TGTGCCAGCAGTGTAGGTGAGACAGGGGCCCCCGGGGCCAACGTCCTGACTTTC
.	TRBV29-1	.	TRBJ2-7	CSASSGGRGAEQYF	TGCAGCGCAAGTAGCGGCGGCAGGGGCGCCGAGCAGTACTTC
.	TRBV7-6	.	TRBJ1-2	CASSLDGRNYGYTF	TGTGCCAGCAGCTTAGATGGCAGGAACTATGGCTACACCTTC
.	TRBV5-5	.	TRBJ1-1	CASSFVVRVTKNTEAFF	TGTGCCAGCAGCTTTGTTGTCAGGGTAACCAAGAACACTGAAGCTTTCTTT
.	TRBV14	.	TRBJ2-4	CAIPPEPKNIQYF	TGTGCCATTCCACCTGAACCCAAAAACATTCAGTACTTC
.	TRBV5-6	TRBD2	TRBJ2-7	CASSTASGEQYF	TGTGCCAGCAGCACCGCTAGCGGCGAGCAGTACTTC
.	TRBV11-2	.	TRBJ2-1	CASSFSYNEQFF	TGTGCCAGCAGCTTCTCCTACAATGAGCAGTTCTTC
.	TRBV6-8	TRBD2	TRBJ2-3	CASSGLTSGRWVRYAVF	TGTGCCAGCAGTGGCCTGACTAGCGGGAGGTGGGTTAGATACGCAGTATTT
.	TRBV5-8	.	TRBJ2-7	CASSVRTYEGIYSYEQYF	TGTGCCAGCAGCGTTCGGACATATGAAGGTATTTATTCCTACGAGCAGTACTTC
.	TRBV20-1	.	TRBJ2-5	CSASSQETQYF	TGCAGTGCGTCGTCCCAAGAGACCCAGTACTTC
.	TRBV5-6	TRBD1	TRBJ1-2	CASSWGTGTSGYTF	TGTGCCAGCAGCTGGGGGACAGGGACGAGTGGCTACACCTTC
.	TRBV11-3	.	TRBJ2-1	CASSLDRSNEQFF	TGTGCCAGCAGCTTAGACCGAAGCAATGAGCAGTTCTTC
.	TRBV7-2	TRBD2	TRBJ2-5	CASSSPTSGIETQYF	TGTGCCAGCAGCTCCCCGACTAGCGGGATAGAGACCCAGTACTTC
.	TRBV7-9	.	TRBJ1-1	CASSFGGDTEAFF	TGTGCCAGCAGCTTTGGGGGGGACACTGAAGCTTTCTTT
.	TRBV7-3	TRBD2	TRBJ2-7	CASSRQTSTDYEQYF	TGTGCCAGCAGCCGTCAGACTAGCACCGACTACGAGCAGTACTTC
.	TRBV9	.	TRBJ2-5	CASSVVGGMWETQYF	TGTGCCAGCAGCGTAGTGGGAGGCATGTGGGAGACCCAGTACTTC
.	TRBV11-3	.	TRBJ2-7	CASSLGGVYEQYF	TGTGCCAGCAGCCTCGGAGGGGTTTACGAGCAGTACTTC
.	TRBV6-4	TRBD1	TRBJ1-2	CASSEEGGGHYGYTF	TGTGCCAGCAGTGAAGAGGGAGGGGGCCACTATGGCTACACCTTC
.	TRBV29-1	TRBD2	TRBJ2-1	CSVKGLAGVDRSYNEQFF	TGCAGCGTGAAGGGACTAGCGGGAGTCGATAGGTCCTACAATGAGCAGTTCTTC
.	TRBV7-6	TRBD1	TRBJ2-7	CASSDPGQSHEQYF	TGTGCCAGCAGCGACCCGGGACAGTCCCACGAGCAGTACTTC
.	TRBV9	.	TRBJ1-2	CASSRGSGYTF	TGTGCCAGCTCGCGAGGGAGCGGCTACACCTTC
.	TRBV9	.	TRBJ2-5	CASSAYFHETQYF	TGTGCCAGCAGCGCCTATTTTCACGAGACCCAGTACTTC
.	TRBV28	.	TRBJ1-5	CASSLAFHASNQPQHF	TGTGCCAGCAGTTTAGCGTTTCACGCTAGCAATCAGCCCCAGCATTTT
.	TRBV30	TRBD1	TRBJ2-3	CAWSVLGQGKDTQYF	TGTGCCTGGAGTGTACTCGGACAGGGGAAAGATACGCAGTATTTT
.	TRBV2	TRBD1	TRBJ2-7	CASSLNRGLIPHEQYF	TGTGCCAGCAGTCTCAACAGGGGCCTAATCCCCCACGAGCAGTACTTC
.	TRBV13	.	TRBJ2-7	CASSPLYEQYF	TGTGCCAGCAGTCCCCTCTACGAGCAGTACTTC
once	TRBV6-5	.	TRBJ2-5	CASRPRQTQETQYF	TGTGCCAGCAGGCCTCGACAGACCCAAGAGACCCAGTACTTC
.	TRBV13	.	TRBJ1-2	CASSLMRDGYTF	TGTGCCAGCAGCTTAATGAGAGATGGCTACACCTTC